In its sample, the clone carrying this T cell receptor beta chain was seen once. The target antigen is unknown. This sample was included in a study of chemoradiotherapy in HPV16-positive cancers. Study in general: Functional T-cell assays on a couple of HPV16-positive patients' cells defined candidate HPV-specific clones and common TCR motifs. Study observations and caveats: During treatment, candidate HPV-specific clones and E7-related motifs expanded in tumor.

Method: immunoSEQ multiplex PCR; TCRdb's copy keeps in-frame clones and lacks some. This sample has under 35,000 clones; roughly 88% occur once, and the top ten carry roughly 4.8%. Germline CDR1 is SGHAT and CDR2 is FQNNGV. The CDR3 is 15 amino acids. The junction had 8 bases not matched to a gene; V was cut back by 5 bases and J by 2 bases. The source of this sequence is a human donor with HPV-associated anogenital cancer. The specimen was blood, collected from a patient who underwent chemoradiotherapy. The chain couples TRBV11-2 to TRBJ1-1, with TRBD1 identical over 7 bases. CDR3 nucleotide sequence: TGTGCCAGCAGCACCCGACAGGGAGACAACACTGAAGCTTTCTTT. Amino acid sequence: CASSTRQGDNTEAFF.